The clone carrying this T cell receptor (beta chain) was detected many times. Its target is not known. The sample belongs to a study of response to subunit inactivated influenza vaccine. General observations from the study: Authors proposed each seasonal influenza vaccination draws in few new T cells.

Germline CDR1 SGHTA, CDR2 FQGNSA. V was clipped by 5 bases and J by 4 bases; unmatched bases: 2. CDR3 size: 13 residues. TCRdb called the RT-PCR reads again in MiXCR, with one record for every CDR3 protein. The sample shows a few hundred thousand distinct CDR3 sequences, roughly 9.8% of them seen only once. The origin of this receptor is a man over 45 who received an inactivated influenza vaccine. The rearrangement uses TRBV7-2 and TRBJ1-5; TRBD1 agrees at 7 bases. Here the sequenced sample was PBMCs from blood, taken roughly 46 days after vaccination. CDR3 DNA: TGTGCCAGCAGCCCGGGACAGAATCAGCCCCAGCATTTT. Translated: CASSPGQNQPQHF.